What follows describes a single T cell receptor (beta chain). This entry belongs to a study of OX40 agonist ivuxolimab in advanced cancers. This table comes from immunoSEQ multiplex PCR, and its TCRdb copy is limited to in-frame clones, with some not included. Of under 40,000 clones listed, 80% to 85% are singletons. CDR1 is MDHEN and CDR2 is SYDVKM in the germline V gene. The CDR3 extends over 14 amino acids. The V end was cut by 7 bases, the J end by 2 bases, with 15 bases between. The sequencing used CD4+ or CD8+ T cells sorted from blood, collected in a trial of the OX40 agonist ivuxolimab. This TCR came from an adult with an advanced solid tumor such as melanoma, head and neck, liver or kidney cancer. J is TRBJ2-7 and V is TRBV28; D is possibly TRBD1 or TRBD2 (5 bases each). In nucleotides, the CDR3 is TGTGCCAGCAAGAAGAGGGGCCCGCCCTACGAGCAGTACTTC. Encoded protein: CASKKRGPPYEQYF. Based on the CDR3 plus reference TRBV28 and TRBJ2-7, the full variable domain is DVKVTQSSRYLVKRTGEKVFLECVQDMDHENMFWYRQDPGLGLRLIYFSYDVKMKEKGDIPEGYSVSREKKERFSLILESASTNQTSMYLCASKKRGPPYEQYFGPGTRLTVT.